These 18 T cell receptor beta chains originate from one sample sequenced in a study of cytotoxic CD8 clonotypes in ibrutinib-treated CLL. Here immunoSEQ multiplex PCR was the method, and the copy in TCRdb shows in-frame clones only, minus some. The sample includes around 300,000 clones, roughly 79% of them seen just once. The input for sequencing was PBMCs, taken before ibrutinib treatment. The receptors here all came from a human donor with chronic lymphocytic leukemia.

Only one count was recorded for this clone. CDR3: CASSLILTGGEQYF. CDR3 nucleotide sequence: TGTGCCAGCAGTTTAATACTGACTGGCGGCGAGCAGTACTTC. The chain employs TRBV28 and TRBJ2-7; D is ambiguous. The V gene lost 2 bases and the J gene lost 6 bases, with 14 bases spanning the gap. This CDR3 has 14 amino acids. Looked up from germline, CDR1 is MDHEN and CDR2 is SYDVKM.

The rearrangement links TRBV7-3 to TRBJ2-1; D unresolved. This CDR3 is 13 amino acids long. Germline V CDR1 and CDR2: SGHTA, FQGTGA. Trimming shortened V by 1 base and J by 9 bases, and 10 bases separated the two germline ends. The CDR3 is CASSLMPSFEQFF. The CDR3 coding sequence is TGTGCCAGCAGCTTAATGCCCAGCTTTGAGCAGTTCTTC.

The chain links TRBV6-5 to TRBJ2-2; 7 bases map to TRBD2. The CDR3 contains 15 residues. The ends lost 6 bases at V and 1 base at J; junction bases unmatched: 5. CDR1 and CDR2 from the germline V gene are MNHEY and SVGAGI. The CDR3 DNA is TGTGCCAGCAGAACTACGGGAGGGAACACCGGGGAGCTGTTTTTT. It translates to CASRTTGGNTGELFF.

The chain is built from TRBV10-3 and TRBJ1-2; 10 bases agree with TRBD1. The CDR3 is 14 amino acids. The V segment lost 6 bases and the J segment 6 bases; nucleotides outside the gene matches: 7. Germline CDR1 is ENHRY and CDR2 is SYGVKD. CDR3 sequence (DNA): TGTGCCATCAGAACCGGGACAGGGGATAATGGCTACACCTTC. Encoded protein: CAIRTGTGDNGYTF.

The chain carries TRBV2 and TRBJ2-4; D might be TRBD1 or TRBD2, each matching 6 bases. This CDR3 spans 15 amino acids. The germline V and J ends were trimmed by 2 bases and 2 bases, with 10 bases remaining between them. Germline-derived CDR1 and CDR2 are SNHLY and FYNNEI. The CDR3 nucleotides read TGTGCCAGCAGTGAACTACGGGGGCCCAAAAACATTCAGTACTTC. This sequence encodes CASSELRGPKNIQYF.

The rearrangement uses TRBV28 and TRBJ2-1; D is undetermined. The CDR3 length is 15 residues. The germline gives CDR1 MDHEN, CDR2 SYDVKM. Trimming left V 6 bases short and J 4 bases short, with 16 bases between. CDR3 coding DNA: TGTGCCAGCAGACATTCCCCCTCCCTTTACAATGAGCAGTTCTTC. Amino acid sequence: CASRHSPSLYNEQFF.

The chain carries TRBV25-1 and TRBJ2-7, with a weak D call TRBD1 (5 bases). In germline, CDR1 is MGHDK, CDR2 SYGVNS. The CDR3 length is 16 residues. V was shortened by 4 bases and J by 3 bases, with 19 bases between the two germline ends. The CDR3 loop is CASSVAGYPKFYEQYF. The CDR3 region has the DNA TGTGCCAGCAGTGTCGCAGGGTACCCTAAGTTCTACGAGCAGTACTTC.

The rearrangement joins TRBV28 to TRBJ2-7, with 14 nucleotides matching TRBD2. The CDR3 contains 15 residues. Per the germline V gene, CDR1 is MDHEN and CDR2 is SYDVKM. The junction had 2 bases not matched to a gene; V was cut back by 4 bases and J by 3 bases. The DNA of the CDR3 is TGTGCCAGCAGTTCCGGGACTAGCGGGGGCTACGAGCAGTACTTC. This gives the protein CASSSGTSGGYEQYF.

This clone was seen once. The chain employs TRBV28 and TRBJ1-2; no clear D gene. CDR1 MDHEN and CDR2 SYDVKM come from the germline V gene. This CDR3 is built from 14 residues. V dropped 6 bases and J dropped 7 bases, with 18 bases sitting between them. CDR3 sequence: CASSPPPGRSGYTF. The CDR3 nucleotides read TGTGCCAGCAGCCCCCCACCGGGCCGTAGTGGCTACACCTTC.

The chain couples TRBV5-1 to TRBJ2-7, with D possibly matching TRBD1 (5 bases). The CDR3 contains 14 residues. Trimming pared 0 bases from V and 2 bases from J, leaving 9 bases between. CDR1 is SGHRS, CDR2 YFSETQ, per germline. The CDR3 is CASSLGRAAYEQYF. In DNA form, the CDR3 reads TGCGCCAGCAGCTTGGGCAGGGCCGCCTACGAGCAGTACTTC.

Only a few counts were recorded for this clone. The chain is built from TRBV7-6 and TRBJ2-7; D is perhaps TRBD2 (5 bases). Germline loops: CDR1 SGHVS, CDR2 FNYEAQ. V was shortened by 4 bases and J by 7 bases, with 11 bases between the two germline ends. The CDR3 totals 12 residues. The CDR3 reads CASSSAAGEQYF. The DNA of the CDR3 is TGTGCCAGCAGCTCAGCTGCGGGTGAGCAGTACTTC.

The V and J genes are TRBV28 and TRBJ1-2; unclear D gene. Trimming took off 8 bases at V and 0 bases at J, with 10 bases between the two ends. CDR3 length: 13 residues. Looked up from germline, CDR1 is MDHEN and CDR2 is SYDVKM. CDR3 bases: TGTGCCAGCCACCTACAAGCTAACTATGGCTACACCTTC. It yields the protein CASHLQANYGYTF.

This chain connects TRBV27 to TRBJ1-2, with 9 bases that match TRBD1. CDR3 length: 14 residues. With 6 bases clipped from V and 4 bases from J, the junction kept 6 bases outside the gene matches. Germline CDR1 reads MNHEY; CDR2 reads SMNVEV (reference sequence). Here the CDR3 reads CASRTGTGLYGYTF. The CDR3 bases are TGTGCCAGCAGAACCGGGACAGGGCTCTATGGCTACACCTTC.

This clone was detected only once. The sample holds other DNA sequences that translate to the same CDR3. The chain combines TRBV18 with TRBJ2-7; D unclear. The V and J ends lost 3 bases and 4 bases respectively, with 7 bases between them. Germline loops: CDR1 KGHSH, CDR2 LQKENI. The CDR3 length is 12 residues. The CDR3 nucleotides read TGTGCCAGCTCACCGGATAGTTACGAGCAGTACTTC. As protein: CASSPDSYEQYF.

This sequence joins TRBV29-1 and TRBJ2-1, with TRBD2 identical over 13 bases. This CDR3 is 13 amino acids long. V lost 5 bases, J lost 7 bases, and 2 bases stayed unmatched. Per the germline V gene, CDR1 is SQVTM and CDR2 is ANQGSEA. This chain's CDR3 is CSVRLAGGNEQFF. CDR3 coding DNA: TGCAGCGTTCGACTAGCGGGAGGTAATGAGCAGTTCTTC.

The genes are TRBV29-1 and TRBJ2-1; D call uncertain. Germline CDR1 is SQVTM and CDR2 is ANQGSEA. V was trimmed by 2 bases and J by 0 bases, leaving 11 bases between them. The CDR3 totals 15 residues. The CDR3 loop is CSVETRAYSYNEQFF. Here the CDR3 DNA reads TGCAGCGTTGAAACCCGGGCATACTCCTACAATGAGCAGTTCTTC.

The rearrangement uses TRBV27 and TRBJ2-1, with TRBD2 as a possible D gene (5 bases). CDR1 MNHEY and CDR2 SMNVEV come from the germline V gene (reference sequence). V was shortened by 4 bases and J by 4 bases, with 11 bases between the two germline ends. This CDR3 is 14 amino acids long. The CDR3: CASSWTLRYNEQFF. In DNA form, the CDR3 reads TGTGCCAGCAGTTGGACTCTGCGTTACAATGAGCAGTTCTTC.

CDR3 region: CAISEGAASNYNEQFF. CDR3 DNA: TGTGCCATCAGTGAGGGGGCGGCCTCTAACTACAATGAGCAGTTCTTC. The chain couples TRBV10-3 to TRBJ2-1; D possibly corresponds to TRBD1 (5 bases). Trimming left V 2 bases short and J 3 bases short, with 14 bases between. Germline V gives CDR1 ENHRY, CDR2 SYGVKD. The length of the CDR3 is 16 residues.